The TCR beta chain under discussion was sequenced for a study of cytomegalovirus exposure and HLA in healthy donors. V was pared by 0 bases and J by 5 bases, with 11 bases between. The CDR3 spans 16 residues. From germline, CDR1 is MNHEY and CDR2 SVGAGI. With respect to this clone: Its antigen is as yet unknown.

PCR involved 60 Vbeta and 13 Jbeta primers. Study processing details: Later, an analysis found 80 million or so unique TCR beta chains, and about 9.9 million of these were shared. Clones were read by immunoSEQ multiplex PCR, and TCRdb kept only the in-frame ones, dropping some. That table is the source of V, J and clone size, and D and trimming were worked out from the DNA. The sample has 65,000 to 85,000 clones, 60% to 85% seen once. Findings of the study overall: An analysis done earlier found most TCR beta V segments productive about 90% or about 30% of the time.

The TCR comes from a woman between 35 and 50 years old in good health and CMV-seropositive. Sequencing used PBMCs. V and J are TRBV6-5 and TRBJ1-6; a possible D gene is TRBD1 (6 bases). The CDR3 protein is CASSYSTGLNNSPLHF. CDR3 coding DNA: TGTGCCAGCAGTTACTCAACAGGGTTGAATAATTCACCCCTCCACTTT.